Listed below are T cell receptor beta chains from one sample, sequenced in a study of cytomegalovirus exposure and HLA in healthy donors. Data came from immunoSEQ multiplex PCR; TCRdb stores just in-frame clones and leaves some out. The sample records 150,000 to 200,000 clones, about nine tenths being singletons. Sequenced sample: PBMCs. The source is a woman between 18 and 29 years old in good health and CMV-seropositive. Each CDR3 is given with its conserved first and last residue. D genes are given only for firm matches. Size is omitted from some rows. Given values are once, few, many or a class for expanded clones.

V gene: TRBV6-5; clone size: NA; D gene: NA; J gene: TRBJ2-7; CDR3 protein: CASSWTFLSYEQYF; CDR3 DNA: TGTGCCAGCAGTTGGACTTTTTTATCCTACGAGCAGTACTTC
V gene: TRBV30; clone size: once; D gene: NA; J gene: TRBJ1-1; CDR3 protein: CAWSAPVLTGGTEAFF; CDR3 DNA: TGTGCCTGGAGTGCCCCAGTTTTGACAGGAGGCACTGAAGCTTTCTTT
V gene: TRBV7-9; clone size: NA; D gene: TRBD2; J gene: TRBJ2-7; CDR3 protein: CASIHSGSSYEQYF; CDR3 DNA: TGTGCCAGCATCCATAGCGGGAGCTCCTACGAGCAGTACTTC
V gene: TRBV5-1; clone size: NA; D gene: NA; J gene: TRBJ2-1; CDR3 protein: CASSLAVSVDEQFF; CDR3 DNA: TGCGCCAGCAGCTTGGCCGTCAGCGTTGATGAGCAGTTCTTC
V gene: TRBV6-6; clone size: NA; D gene: NA; J gene: TRBJ1-2; CDR3 protein: CASSQTGSHGYTF; CDR3 DNA: TGTGCCAGCAGTCAGACAGGCAGTCATGGCTACACCTTC
V gene: TRBV7-7; clone size: NA; D gene: NA; J gene: TRBJ2-1; CDR3 protein: CASSLGGDEQFF; CDR3 DNA: TGTGCTAGCAGCTTAGGGGGGGATGAGCAGTTCTTC
V gene: TRBV4-1; clone size: NA; D gene: TRBD2; J gene: TRBJ2-7; CDR3 protein: CASSPPHLSVGAGDAWEQYF; CDR3 DNA: TGCGCCAGCAGCCCCCCCCACCTGAGTGTTGGAGCGGGAGATGCCTGGGAGCAGTACTTC
V gene: TRBV28; clone size: NA; D gene: TRBD1; J gene: TRBJ1-2; CDR3 protein: CASSQDGTARGGYTF; CDR3 DNA: TGTGCCAGCAGTCAAGACGGGACAGCCCGAGGAGGCTACACCTTC
V gene: TRBV29-1; clone size: once; D gene: TRBD2; J gene: TRBJ2-7; CDR3 protein: CSVAFPGLAGEVQYF; CDR3 DNA: TGCAGCGTCGCGTTTCCGGGACTAGCGGGAGAAGTGCAGTACTTC
V gene: TRBV7-8; clone size: once; D gene: TRBD1; J gene: TRBJ1-2; CDR3 protein: CASSSGSGTGSSYGYTF; CDR3 DNA: TGTGCCAGCAGCTCCGGATCCGGGACAGGGAGTAGCTATGGCTACACCTTC
V gene: TRBV30; clone size: NA; D gene: TRBD2; J gene: TRBJ2-7; CDR3 protein: CASRWRGADYEQYF; CDR3 DNA: TGTGCCTCCCGTTGGCGGGGGGCGGATTACGAGCAGTACTTC
V gene: TRBV19; clone size: NA; D gene: TRBD1; J gene: TRBJ2-2; CDR3 protein: CASSIVGGDTGELFF; CDR3 DNA: TGTGCCAGTAGTATAGTAGGGGGCGACACCGGGGAGCTGTTTTTT
V gene: TRBV4-1; clone size: NA; D gene: NA; J gene: TRBJ2-2; CDR3 protein: CASSQATGLYTGELFF; CDR3 DNA: TGCGCCAGCAGCCAAGCAACAGGGCTGTACACCGGGGAGCTGTTTTTT
V gene: TRBV5-1; clone size: once; D gene: NA; J gene: TRBJ1-1; CDR3 protein: CASSVTVNTEAFF; CDR3 DNA: TGCGCCAGCAGCGTGACAGTGAACACTGAAGCTTTCTTT
V gene: TRBV5-1; clone size: NA; D gene: NA; J gene: TRBJ2-7; CDR3 protein: CASSLISDSPYEQYF; CDR3 DNA: TGCGCCAGCAGCTTGATCTCGGACTCACCCTACGAGCAGTACTTC
V gene: TRBV5-4; clone size: NA; D gene: TRBD1; J gene: TRBJ2-7; CDR3 protein: CASSLTQGPYEQYF; CDR3 DNA: TGTGCCAGCAGCTTAACACAGGGGCCCTACGAGCAGTACTTC
V gene: TRBV4-1; clone size: NA; D gene: TRBD1; J gene: TRBJ2-3; CDR3 protein: CASSQPGQGTDTQYF; CDR3 DNA: TGCGCCAGCAGCCAGCCGGGACAGGGGACAGATACGCAGTATTTT
V gene: TRBV28; clone size: NA; D gene: TRBD2; J gene: TRBJ2-1; CDR3 protein: CASSIPELAGGIF; CDR3 DNA: TGTGCCAGCAGTATACCAGAACTAGCGGGAGGTATCTTC
V gene: TRBV5-4; clone size: NA; D gene: TRBD1; J gene: TRBJ1-2; CDR3 protein: CASSFRGGQVHGYTF; CDR3 DNA: TGTGCCAGCAGCTTTCGGGGAGGACAGGTGCATGGCTACACCTTC
V gene: TRBV25-1; clone size: NA; D gene: TRBD2; J gene: TRBJ2-5; CDR3 protein: CASSDPGGTSGLETQYF; CDR3 DNA: TGTGCCAGCAGTGATCCCGGAGGGACTAGTGGACTCGAGACCCAGTACTTC
V gene: TRBV25-1; clone size: NA; D gene: NA; J gene: TRBJ2-2; CDR3 protein: CASSERANTGELFF; CDR3 DNA: TGTGCCAGCAGTGAACGGGCGAACACCGGGGAGCTGTTTTTT
V gene: TRBV30; clone size: few; D gene: TRBD1; J gene: TRBJ1-1; CDR3 protein: CAWGTGTEAFF; CDR3 DNA: TGTGCCTGGGGGACAGGGACTGAAGCTTTCTTT
V gene: TRBV5-6; clone size: NA; D gene: TRBD1; J gene: TRBJ1-5; CDR3 protein: CASSIDRGTVGNQPQHF; CDR3 DNA: TGTGCCAGCAGCATTGACAGGGGAACGGTTGGCAATCAGCCCCAGCATTTT
V gene: TRBV7-2; clone size: NA; D gene: NA; J gene: TRBJ1-2; CDR3 protein: CASSPSGGNYGYTF; CDR3 DNA: TGTGCCAGCAGCCCGTCGGGGGGGAACTATGGCTACACCTTC
V gene: TRBV28; clone size: NA; D gene: NA; J gene: TRBJ1-5; CDR3 protein: CASTGNQPQHF; CDR3 DNA: TGTGCCAGCACCGGGAATCAGCCCCAGCATTTT
V gene: TRBV2; clone size: once; D gene: TRBD2; J gene: TRBJ2-2; CDR3 protein: CASSAILAGGGELFF; CDR3 DNA: TGTGCCAGCAGTGCCATTCTAGCGGGGGGCGGGGAGCTGTTTTTT
V gene: TRBV7-2; clone size: NA; D gene: TRBD1; J gene: TRBJ2-6; CDR3 protein: CASSPRTGDVFGANVLTF; CDR3 DNA: TGTGCCAGCAGCCCCCGGACAGGGGACGTTTTTGGGGCCAACGTCCTGACTTTC
V gene: TRBV11-1; clone size: NA; D gene: TRBD2; J gene: TRBJ2-1; CDR3 protein: CASSWGGVGDEQFF; CDR3 DNA: TGTGCCAGCAGCTGGGGGGGAGTAGGCGATGAGCAGTTCTTC
V gene: TRBV5-1; clone size: NA; D gene: TRBD1; J gene: TRBJ2-3; CDR3 protein: CASSSGQVSDTQYF; CDR3 DNA: TGCGCCAGCAGCTCGGGACAGGTTTCGGATACGCAGTATTTT
V gene: TRBV11-3; clone size: NA; D gene: TRBD1; J gene: TRBJ1-1; CDR3 protein: CASSSGQGGTEAFF; CDR3 DNA: TGTGCCAGCAGCTCCGGACAGGGGGGCACTGAAGCTTTCTTT
V gene: TRBV10-2; clone size: NA; D gene: NA; J gene: TRBJ2-7; CDR3 protein: CASSADRKGYEQYF; CDR3 DNA: TGCGCCAGCAGTGCTGACAGAAAGGGCTACGAGCAGTACTTC
V gene: TRBV27; clone size: NA; D gene: NA; J gene: TRBJ1-1; CDR3 protein: CASSYGGTEAFF; CDR3 DNA: TGTGCCAGCAGTTACGGGGGCACTGAAGCTTTCTTT
V gene: TRBV5-4; clone size: NA; D gene: NA; J gene: TRBJ2-5; CDR3 protein: CASSLDQGGPQETQYF; CDR3 DNA: TGTGCCAGCAGCTTGGATCAGGGAGGCCCACAAGAGACCCAGTACTTC
V gene: TRBV27; clone size: NA; D gene: TRBD1; J gene: TRBJ1-4; CDR3 protein: CASSLDRDGEKLFF; CDR3 DNA: TGTGCCAGCAGTTTGGACAGGGACGGTGAAAAACTGTTTTTT
V gene: TRBV9; clone size: once; D gene: TRBD1; J gene: TRBJ2-2; CDR3 protein: CASSVRDRGLFTGELFF; CDR3 DNA: TGTGCCAGCAGCGTAAGGGACAGGGGGCTTTTCACCGGGGAGCTGTTTTTT
V gene: TRBV9; clone size: once; D gene: TRBD2; J gene: TRBJ2-1; CDR3 protein: CASSVGSGGSYNEQFF; CDR3 DNA: TGTGCCAGCAGCGTAGGTAGCGGGGGCTCCTACAATGAGCAGTTCTTC
V gene: TRBV9; clone size: NA; D gene: NA; J gene: TRBJ2-1; CDR3 protein: CASTTRTTSNEQFF; CDR3 DNA: TGTGCCAGCACCACCCGCACCACTAGCAATGAGCAGTTCTTC
V gene: TRBV29-1; clone size: NA; D gene: TRBD2; J gene: TRBJ2-7; CDR3 protein: CSVGRTSGSYEQYF; CDR3 DNA: TGCAGCGTGGGGAGGACTAGCGGATCCTACGAGCAGTACTTC
V gene: TRBV30; clone size: NA; D gene: TRBD2; J gene: TRBJ2-3; CDR3 protein: CAHGTSGSSDTQYF; CDR3 DNA: TGTGCACACGGGACTAGCGGGAGTTCAGATACGCAGTATTTT
V gene: TRBV28; clone size: NA; D gene: TRBD1; J gene: TRBJ2-7; CDR3 protein: CATLPGTGVPMGSGTGYEQYF; CDR3 DNA: TGTGCCACCCTGCCCGGGACAGGGGTGCCGATGGGTAGCGGGACTGGCTACGAGCAGTACTTC
V gene: TRBV6-1; clone size: NA; D gene: TRBD1; J gene: TRBJ2-1; CDR3 protein: CASSAPRDSRRYNEQFF; CDR3 DNA: TGTGCCAGCAGTGCCCCCCGGGACAGCAGAAGATACAATGAGCAGTTCTTC
V gene: TRBV25-1; clone size: NA; D gene: NA; J gene: TRBJ2-6; CDR3 protein: CASSTSNLLPTGANVLTF; CDR3 DNA: TGTGCCAGCAGTACCTCGAATCTCCTACCCACTGGGGCCAACGTCCTGACTTTC
V gene: TRBV7-8; clone size: NA; D gene: NA; J gene: TRBJ1-3; CDR3 protein: CASSLMGGYSGNTIYF; CDR3 DNA: TGTGCCAGCAGCTTAATGGGAGGGTATTCTGGAAACACCATATATTTT
V gene: TRBV7-8; clone size: few; D gene: TRBD1; J gene: TRBJ1-4; CDR3 protein: CASSLHRGREKLFF; CDR3 DNA: TGTGCCAGCAGCCTCCACAGGGGTCGGGAAAAACTGTTTTTT